The sequence of this TCR beta chain was determined in a study of technical replicates of blood from a few donors. This CDR3 comprises 12 residues. Germline CDR1 and CDR2: SGHTS and YDEGEE. V shed 2 bases and J 7 bases; nucleotides not matched to a gene: 1. Sequenced by immunoSEQ multiplex PCR; TCRdb stores in-frame clones only, minus some. Of 40,000 to 55,000 clones listed, 95% to 96% are singletons. This sequence was found in a human donor in good health. The gene calls are TRBV5-8 and TRBJ1-2; 8 nucleotides align to TRBD1. The sequenced material came from T cells isolated from PBMCs. The CDR3 DNA reads TGTGCCAGCAGCTTACAGGGGGGTGGCTACACCTTC. Translation: CASSLQGGGYTF. Supplemented by reference TRBV5-8 and TRBJ1-2, the full variable domain reads EAGVTQSPTHLIKTRGQQATLRCSPISGHTSVYWYQQALGLGLQFLLWYDEGEERNRGNFPPRFSGRQFPNYSSELNVNALELEDSALYLCASSLQGGGYTFGSGTRLTVV.